A selection of T cell receptor beta chains follows, all from one sample in a study of blood T cell repertoires in COVID-19. The repertoire was sequenced with immunoSEQ multiplex PCR; TCRdb's copy has only in-frame clones and lacks some. Of around 100,000 clones in the sample, approximately 86% are singletons; the top ten hold about 4.6%. Input material: peripheral blood. These receptor sequences come from a human donor in a cohort sampled during active COVID-19. Both conserved end residues are part of each CDR3. A D gene is named only where the DNA matches it firmly.

d_call: -
v_call: TRBV7-3
j_call: TRBJ1-1
cdr3_nt: TGTGCCAGCAGCCCGGACACGAACACTGAAGCTTTCTTT
cdr3_aa: CASSPDTNTEAFF

d_call: -
v_call: TRBV18
j_call: TRBJ2-5
cdr3_nt: TGTGCCAGCTCACCCCTCAGCCAAGAGACCCAGTACTTC
cdr3_aa: CASSPLSQETQYF

d_call: -
v_call: TRBV25-1
j_call: TRBJ2-5
cdr3_nt: TGTGCCAGCAGTGACCTTCGGGAGCTTCAAGAGACCCAGTACTTC
cdr3_aa: CASSDLRELQETQYF

d_call: TRBD2
v_call: TRBV9
j_call: TRBJ2-3
cdr3_nt: TGTGCCAGCAGCCCGCCGGGACTAGCGATACCAGATACGCAGTATTTT
cdr3_aa: CASSPPGLAIPDTQYF

d_call: TRBD1
v_call: TRBV30
j_call: TRBJ2-7
cdr3_nt: TGTGCCTGGAATAATGGACAGGGGACCAACGAGCAGTACTTC
cdr3_aa: CAWNNGQGTNEQYF

d_call: TRBD2
v_call: TRBV7-9
j_call: TRBJ2-1
cdr3_nt: TGTGCCAGCAGCCCGCAGAGTAGCGGGAAATCTTTCAATGAGCAGTTCTTC
cdr3_aa: CASSPQSSGKSFNEQFF

d_call: -
v_call: TRBV30
j_call: TRBJ2-7
cdr3_nt: TGTGCCTGGAGTGTATCTGCCTACGAGCAGTACTTC
cdr3_aa: CAWSVSAYEQYF

d_call: TRBD2
v_call: TRBV6-6
j_call: TRBJ2-2
cdr3_nt: TGTGCCAGCAGTTATTCACTAGCGGGAGGGACCGGGGAGCTGTTTTTT
cdr3_aa: CASSYSLAGGTGELFF

d_call: -
v_call: TRBV7-2
j_call: TRBJ2-7
cdr3_nt: TGTGCCAGCAGCTCTAGGCGAAGCTCCTACGAGCAGTACTTC
cdr3_aa: CASSSRRSSYEQYF

d_call: TRBD1
v_call: TRBV6-5
j_call: TRBJ2-7
cdr3_nt: TGTGCCAGCAGCCCCCAAACAGGGGGTCTCGAGCAGTACTTC
cdr3_aa: CASSPQTGGLEQYF

d_call: TRBD1
v_call: TRBV28
j_call: TRBJ1-2
cdr3_nt: TGTGCCAGCAGTGTACAGGGGAACTATGGCTACACCTTC
cdr3_aa: CASSVQGNYGYTF